The 3 T cell receptor beta chains presented below share a single source sample, sequenced in a study of blood T cell repertoires in COVID-19. Measured with immunoSEQ multiplex PCR; TCRdb has only the in-frame clones, and not every one. The sample lists hundreds of thousands of clones; roughly 90% were seen once. Material: peripheral blood. These receptors were obtained from a woman between 55 and 75 years old with COVID-19, enrolled during active disease.

This clone appeared a single time. The chain couples TRBV19 to TRBJ2-2; TRBD1 is a possible D gene (5 bases). The CDR3 consists of 15 residues. With 7 bases removed from V and 3 bases from J, the gap between germline ends came to 15 bases. The germline V gene encodes CDR1 LNHDA and CDR2 SQIVND (reference sequence). Written as DNA, the CDR3 is TGTGCCAGTAAATTAGGGGCTGCGGACACCGGGGAGCTGTTTTTT. Encoded protein: CASKLGAADTGELFF.

The CDR3: CASSQAVNYGYTF. The CDR3 DNA is TGTGCCAGCAGCCAAGCCGTTAACTATGGCTACACCTTC. The chain has TRBV3-1 (or the pseudogene TRBV3-2) and TRBJ1-2; D remains ambiguous. Trimming pared 1 base from V and 1 base from J, leaving 4 bases between. The CDR3 extends over 13 amino acids. Germline V gene sequence: CDR1 LGHDT, CDR2 YNNKEL (reference sequence).

The rearrangement uses TRBV5-4 and TRBJ2-7; 10 nucleotides match TRBD2. The germline V gene encodes CDR1 SGHNT and CDR2 YYREEE (reference sequence). The J segment lost 5 bases and the V segment lost 5 bases, leaving 10 bases of the junction unmatched. The length of the CDR3 is 15 residues. CDR3 DNA sequence: TGTGCCAGCAGTTTACCCACTAGCGGGGTAGACGAGCAGTACTTC. Translation: CASSLPTSGVDEQYF.